This T cell receptor beta chain was profiled in a study of cytomegalovirus exposure and HLA in healthy donors. Study-level results: Highly shared variants forming one cluster were likely a sequencing artifact. What TCR beta sequences reportedly achieved was accurate prediction of HLA-A and HLA-B alleles in most subjects.

This clone has just one count. The antigen is not known. With V trimmed by 4 bases and J by 5 bases, 4 bases remained unmatched. The CDR3 consists of 14 residues. In germline, CDR1 is MNHNS, CDR2 SASEGT. Primers for the PCR totalled 60 Vbeta and 13 Jbeta. Original methodology: The authors later counted approximately 80 million unique TCR beta chains, roughly 11 million of them shared. Sequenced by immunoSEQ multiplex PCR; TCRdb stores in-frame clones only, minus some. For V, J and clone size, that table is used; D and trimming come from the DNA. Of about 59,000 clones listed, approximately 80% are singletons.

The V and J genes are TRBV6-1 and TRBJ2-5; the match to TRBD1 covers 10 bases. Sequenced material: PBMCs. The sequence was collected from a woman aged 40 to 50 in good health and CMV-seronegative. In nucleotides, the CDR3 is TGTGCCAGCAGTGGGGGACAGGGGATTGAGACCCAGTACTTC. Translation: CASSGGQGIETQYF.